These T cell receptor beta chains were read from a single sample in a study of response to subunit inactivated influenza vaccine. TCRdb processed the RT-PCR reads anew with MiXCR; each CDR3 protein has one entry. The sample carries about 650,000 distinct CDR3 sequences, around 16% recorded once. Sequenced material: PBMCs from blood, taken less than 13 days after vaccination. The receptors come from a man aged 50-59 years who received an inactivated influenza vaccine. Both conserved end residues are trimmed from each CDR3.

>TRBV5-1|15
ASSWDNGGGISYEQY
>TRBV4-2|13
ASSPLAINTGELF
>TRBV10-2|16
ASSDSAGRGGRTGELF
>TRBV28|11
ASSGVPSYEQY
>TRBV5-6|13
ASSSSPIVTGELF
>TRBV6-5|13
ASSYSGQGADTQY
>TRBV12-3/TRBV12-4|10
ASGLGGRDQY
>TRBV12-3/TRBV12-4|18
ASSLLGRLAGGTSYNEQF
>TRBV7-2|14
ASSNRQGAGKETQY
>TRBV2|13
ASRVQGSPTDTQY
>TRBV27|14
ASSSMLAGGTYEQY
>TRBV7-9|13
ASSRLALASYEQY
>TRBV4-1|14
ASSHPRADSYNEQF
>TRBV24-1|16
ATGQQGAVNTNTGELF
>TRBV4-2|15
ASSQDQTGTGKDEQY
>TRBV4-3|14
ASSQGSSAGGETQY
>TRBV28|11
ASSLTFDTEAF
>TRBV30|11
AGRGQPSSGYT
>TRBV7-6|11
ASSLSQYYEQY
>TRBV18|12
ASSPPGQAETQY
>TRBV7-2|12
ASTPRGGFDEQY
>TRBV5-4|14
ASSFGRQTSNYGYT
>TRBV7-3|14
ASSLGPSGADNEQF
>TRBV7-9|13
ASSHSGILGNEQF
>TRBV20-1|11
SARRTIGETQY
>TRBV4-2|14
ASSQEGGGPNYGYT
>TRBV30|12
AWTPGTNYNEQF
>TRBV7-9|10
ASSLAGRGTF
>TRBV19|12
ASSPGQGWGEQF
>TRBV21-1|15
ASSKEVGESSSYEQN
>TRBV6-5|14
ASRLNHVPPTDTQY
>TRBV6-2/TRBV6-3|12
ASSWTSADNEQF
>TRBV20-1|12
SAAGTSGRQTQY
>TRBV2|11
ASSGGGSGEQY
>TRBV7-6|10
ASSLDLGAQY
>TRBV9|11
ASSVDRVGELF